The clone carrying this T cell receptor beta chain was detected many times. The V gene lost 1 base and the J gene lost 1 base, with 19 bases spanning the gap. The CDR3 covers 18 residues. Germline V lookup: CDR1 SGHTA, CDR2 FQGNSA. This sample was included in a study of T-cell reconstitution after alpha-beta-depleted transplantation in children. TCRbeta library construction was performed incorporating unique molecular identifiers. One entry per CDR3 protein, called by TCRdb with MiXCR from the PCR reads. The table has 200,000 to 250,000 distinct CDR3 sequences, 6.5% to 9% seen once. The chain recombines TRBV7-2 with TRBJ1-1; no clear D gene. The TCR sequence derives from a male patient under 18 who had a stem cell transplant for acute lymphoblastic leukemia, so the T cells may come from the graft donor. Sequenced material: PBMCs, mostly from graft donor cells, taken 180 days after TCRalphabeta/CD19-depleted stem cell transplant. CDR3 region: CASSLGRWGVQTNTEAFF. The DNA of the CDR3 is TGTGCCAGCAGCTTAGGGCGATGGGGTGTGCAGACGAACACTGAAGCTTTCTTT.